The source of this T cell receptor (beta chain) is a study of blood T cell repertoires in COVID-19. Study-wide context: Collection of acute and convalescent COVID-19 samples took place in the United States, Italy and Spain.

As originally analysed: Cell counts per sample came from amplifying reference gene primers. Assay: immunoSEQ multiplex PCR; the TCRdb copy retains only in-frame clones and omits some. D and trimming were read from the DNA, whereas the V and J calls and clone size are those reported in that table. The table records over 200,000 clones, roughly four fifths of them present only once. Germline V gives CDR1 SGDLS, CDR2 YYNGEE. The CDR3 contains 17 residues. The germline V and J ends were trimmed by 3 bases and 2 bases, with 18 bases remaining between them. The source is a woman in her thirties or forties with active or convalescent COVID-19. The sequenced sample consisted of peripheral blood. V is TRBV9 and J is TRBJ1-3; no firm D call. The CDR3 protein is CASSEAAGPLAGNTIYF. The CDR3 nucleotides are TGTGCCAGCAGCGAAGCAGCGGGTCCTTTAGCTGGAAACACCATATATTTT.